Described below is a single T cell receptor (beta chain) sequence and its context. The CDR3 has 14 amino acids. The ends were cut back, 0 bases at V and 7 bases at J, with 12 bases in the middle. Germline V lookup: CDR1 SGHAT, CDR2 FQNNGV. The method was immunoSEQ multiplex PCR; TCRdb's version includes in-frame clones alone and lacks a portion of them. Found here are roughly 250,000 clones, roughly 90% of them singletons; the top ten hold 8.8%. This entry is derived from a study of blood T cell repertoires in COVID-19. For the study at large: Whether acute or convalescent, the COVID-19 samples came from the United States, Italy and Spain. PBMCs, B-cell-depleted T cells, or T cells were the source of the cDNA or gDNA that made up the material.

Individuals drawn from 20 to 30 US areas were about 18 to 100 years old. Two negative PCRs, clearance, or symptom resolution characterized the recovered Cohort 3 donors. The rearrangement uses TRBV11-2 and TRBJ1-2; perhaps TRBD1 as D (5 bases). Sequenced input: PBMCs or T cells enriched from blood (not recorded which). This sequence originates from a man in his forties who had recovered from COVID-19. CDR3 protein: CASSLDQRGSGYTF. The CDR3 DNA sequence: TGTGCCAGCAGCTTAGATCAGCGGGGGTCTGGCTACACCTTC.